These 14 T cell receptor beta chains originate from one sample sequenced in a study of T cells in Graves' hyperthyroidism and ophthalmopathy. TCR beta CDR3 regions were amplified from RNA transcripts. HTBI primers were used for first-round RT-PCR of the TCR CDR3. TCRdb re-called the multiplex PCR reads with MiXCR, one entry per CDR3 protein. The repertoire holds 700,000 or so distinct CDR3 sequences, with roughly 17% as singletons. Input material: blood. The receptors stem from a man in his late teens or twenties with Graves' hyperthyroidism.

This clonotype has at least ten counts. This rearrangement joins TRBV30 to TRBJ1-1; no definite D call. Trimming left V 0 bases short and J 4 bases short, with 12 bases between. The length of the CDR3 is 14 residues. CDR1 GTSNPN and CDR2 SVGIG come from the germline V gene (reference sequence). The CDR3 nucleotides read TGTGCCTGGAGTGTTTCCTCTCTCGGCACTGAAGCTTTCTTT. Translated, it gives CAWSVSSLGTEAFF.

This chain joins TRBV29-1 and TRBJ2-7, with 8 nucleotides matching TRBD1. J was trimmed by 5 bases and V by 5 bases; bases with no gene match: 14. The germline V gene encodes CDR1 SQVTM and CDR2 ANQGSEA. The CDR3 runs to 15 residues. The CDR3 nucleotides read TGCAGCGTTAGTTGGCTTGAGCAGGGGGCCCACGAGCAGTACTTC. Amino acids: CSVSWLEQGAHEQYF.

The table lists this clonotype with many counts. The V call is TRBV12-3 or TRBV12-4, the J call TRBJ2-7; D not certain. Between the trimmed V and J ends, which lost 1 base and 5 bases, there was a span of 6 bases. This CDR3 spans 12 amino acids. The CDR3 sequence is CASSLVGNEQYF. The CDR3 nucleotides are TGTGCCAGCAGTTTAGTTGGTAACGAGCAGTACTTC.

This clonotype came up many times. This sequence joins TRBV18 and TRBJ2-3, with 8 bases aligning to TRBD2. Germline lookup yields CDR1 KGHSH and CDR2 LQKENI. CDR3 length: 15 residues. V lost 2 bases to trimming and J lost 4 bases; unmatched junction nucleotides: 5. The CDR3 bases are TGTGCCAGCTCACCATCAGCGGGAGAGGCAGATACGCAGTATTTT. Its translation: CASSPSAGEADTQYF.

This clonotype was counted only a few times. The chain links TRBV30 to TRBJ1-2; D gene ambiguous. The V gene's germline CDR1 is GTSNPN and CDR2 SVGIG (reference sequence). This CDR3 region has 11 residues. V was trimmed by 2 bases and J by 8 bases, leaving 9 bases between them. The CDR3 region has the DNA TGTGCCTGGAGTAGCAAAGGAGGCTACACCTTC. Amino acid sequence: CAWSSKGGYTF.

Comments on this clonotype: A read error is possible here, since a much larger clone lies one base away. The gene calls are TRBV18 and TRBJ2-2; D perhaps matches TRBD2 (5 bases). The V and J ends lost 2 bases and 0 bases respectively, with 10 bases between them. Germline CDR1 reads KGHSH; CDR2 reads LQKENI. The CDR3 runs 16 residues. The chain's CDR3 is CASSPVDFSNTGELFF. As DNA, the CDR3 is TGTGCCAGCTCACCAGTGGACTTCTCGAACACCGGGGAGCTGTTTTTT.

In this sample, this clonotype turned up many times. The genes are TRBV12-3 or TRBV12-4 and TRBJ2-7, with a possible D match to TRBD2 (5 bases). The CDR3 totals 13 residues. Trimming shortened V by 7 bases and J by 2 bases, and 12 bases separated the two germline ends. This CDR3 is CASTYGVPYEQYF. CDR3 DNA: TGTGCCAGCACCTACGGGGTACCCTACGAGCAGTACTTC.

This clonotype was counted ten times or more. The chain uses TRBV28 and TRBJ2-3, with TRBD1 matching over 8 bases. The V and J ends lost 4 bases and 2 bases, in that order; junction bases with no gene match: 11. Germline assignment: CDR1 MDHEN and CDR2 SYDVKM. The CDR3 is 17 residues long. The CDR3 DNA reads as TGTGCCAGCAGTTATTGGGCGGACAGGGCTGCCACAGATACGCAGTATTTT. Protein product: CASSYWADRAATDTQYF.

This clonotype was counted once. The chain carries TRBV20-1 and TRBJ2-7; D gene ambiguous. V gave up 0 bases and J gave up 3 bases, with 21 bases separating them. Per the germline V gene, CDR1 is DFQATT and CDR2 is SNEGSKA (reference sequence). This CDR3 has 17 amino acids. The CDR3 here is CSARDPLAAGLYYEQYF. CDR3 coding DNA: TGCAGTGCTAGAGATCCTTTAGCAGCTGGGCTTTACTACGAGCAGTACTTC.

This clonotype was seen at least ten times. The chain links TRBV11-2 to TRBJ2-2, with 9 bases that match TRBD2. J lost 7 bases, V lost 7 bases, and 7 bases had no gene match. The germline CDR1 and CDR2 sequences are SGHAT and FQNNGV. The CDR3 is made up of 14 amino acids. CDR3 sequence (DNA): TGTGCCAGCAAAATAGCGGGAGTGGTCGGGGAGCTGTTTTTT. This codes for CASKIAGVVGELFF.

This clonotype was seen more than once but under ten times. The chain joins TRBV7-3 to TRBJ2-1, with 8 nucleotides matching TRBD2. Germline V gene data show CDR1 as SGHTA and CDR2 as FQGTGA. This CDR3 region has 16 residues. The V segment lost 0 bases and the J segment 2 bases; nucleotides outside the gene matches: 3. Written as DNA, the CDR3 is TGTGCCAGCAGCTTAACAAGCGGGAGAACCTACAATGAGCAGTTCTTC. It yields the protein CASSLTSGRTYNEQFF.

The chain is built from TRBV7-9 and TRBJ2-3; perhaps TRBD1 as D (6 bases). CDR1 and CDR2 from the germline V gene are SEHNR and FQNEAQ (reference sequence). There are 13 residues in the CDR3. V was cut by 4 bases and J by 4 bases, with 9 bases left in between. CDR3 sequence reads: CASSSRGSDTQYF. CDR3 bases: TGTGCCAGCAGCTCCAGGGGTTCAGATACGCAGTATTTT.

This chain links TRBV6-2 or TRBV6-3 with TRBJ1-5, with 7 bases matching TRBD1. This CDR3 is built from 17 residues. V trimming: 4 bases; J trimming: 7 bases; junction bases outside the gene matches: 16. Germline lookup yields CDR1 MNHEY and CDR2 SVGEGT. The CDR3: CASSFIPQGILGQPQHF. The CDR3 DNA sequence: TGTGCCAGCAGTTTTATTCCACAGGGGATCCTCGGGCAGCCCCAGCATTTT.

At least ten counts were recorded for this clonotype. The V gene is TRBV11-2, the J gene TRBJ2-3; TRBD2 aligns across 8 bases. CDR1 is SGHAT and CDR2 is FQNNGV in the germline V gene. Trimming cost V 10 bases and J 0 bases; bases outside gene matches: 27. The CDR3 has 21 amino acids. DNA of the CDR3: TGTGCCAATAGTGGGGGGCGGAGGAAGGGAGCGGGAGCACCCAGCACAGATACGCAGTATTTT. It specifies CANSGGRRKGAGAPSTDTQYF.